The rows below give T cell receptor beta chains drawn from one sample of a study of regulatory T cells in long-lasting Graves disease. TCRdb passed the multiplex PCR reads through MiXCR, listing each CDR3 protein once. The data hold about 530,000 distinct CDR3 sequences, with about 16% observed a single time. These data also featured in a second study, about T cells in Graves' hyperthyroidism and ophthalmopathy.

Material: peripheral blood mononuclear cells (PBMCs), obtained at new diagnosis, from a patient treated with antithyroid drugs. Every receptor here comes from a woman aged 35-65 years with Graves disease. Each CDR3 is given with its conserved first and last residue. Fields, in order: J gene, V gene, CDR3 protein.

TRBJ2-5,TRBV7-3,CASSSDAGTAETQYF
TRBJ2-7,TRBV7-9,CASSPQAGVDEQYF
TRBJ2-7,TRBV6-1,CASRPRDKQRKYF
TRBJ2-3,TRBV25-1,CASSARRFSTDTQYF
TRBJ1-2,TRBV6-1,CASRPQADYGYTF
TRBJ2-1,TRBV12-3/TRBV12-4,CASSTPYNEQFF
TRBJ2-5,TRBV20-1,CSASQGSGQETQYF
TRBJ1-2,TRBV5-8,CASSLAEFYGYTF
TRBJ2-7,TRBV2,CASSEQGYYEQYF
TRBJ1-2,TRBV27,CASSLSTSNYGYTF
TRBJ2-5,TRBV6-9,CASSYSPGQGASETQYF
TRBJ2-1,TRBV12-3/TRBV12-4,CASSRTGGAYNEQFF
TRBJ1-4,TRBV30,CAWSVGGIEKLFF